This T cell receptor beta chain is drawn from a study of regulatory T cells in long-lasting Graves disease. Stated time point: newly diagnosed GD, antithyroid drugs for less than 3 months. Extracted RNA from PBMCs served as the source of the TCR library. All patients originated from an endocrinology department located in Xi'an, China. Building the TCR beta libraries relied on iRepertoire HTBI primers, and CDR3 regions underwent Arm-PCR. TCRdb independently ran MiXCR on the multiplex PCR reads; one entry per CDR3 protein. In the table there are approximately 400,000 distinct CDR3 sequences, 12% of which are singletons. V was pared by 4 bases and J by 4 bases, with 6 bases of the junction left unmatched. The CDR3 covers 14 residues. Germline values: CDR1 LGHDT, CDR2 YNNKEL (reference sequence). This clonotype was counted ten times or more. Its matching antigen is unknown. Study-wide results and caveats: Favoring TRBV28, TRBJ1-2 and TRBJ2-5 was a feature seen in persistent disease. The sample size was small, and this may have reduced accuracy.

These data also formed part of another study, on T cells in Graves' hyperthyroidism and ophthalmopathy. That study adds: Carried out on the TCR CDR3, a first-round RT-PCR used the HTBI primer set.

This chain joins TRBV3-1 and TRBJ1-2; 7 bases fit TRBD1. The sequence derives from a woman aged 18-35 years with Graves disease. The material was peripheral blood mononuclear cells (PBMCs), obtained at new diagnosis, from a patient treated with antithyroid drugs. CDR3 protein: CASSPGQTIYGYTF. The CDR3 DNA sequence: TGTGCCAGCAGCCCGGGACAGACGATCTATGGCTACACCTTC.